These T cell receptor beta chains were read from a single sample in a study of shared clonotypes between healthy human individuals. Clones were read by immunoSEQ multiplex PCR, and TCRdb kept only the in-frame ones, dropping some. The sample contains about 680,000 clones, about 91% of which appear only once. Sequencing input: naive CD8+ T cells sorted from blood. The receptors shown here come from a man between 25 and 39 years old in good health. Both conserved end residues are part of each CDR3. D genes are given only for firm matches. Rows may omit the clone size; those that give it use once, few, many or a size class.

J gene: TRBJ2-7
V gene: TRBV11-2
clone size: NA
D gene: NA
CDR3 DNA: TGTGCCAGCAGCTTCTCTAGGCTCGAGCAGTACTTC
CDR3 protein: CASSFSRLEQYF

J gene: TRBJ2-7
V gene: TRBV25-1
clone size: once
D gene: TRBD1
CDR3 DNA: TGTGCCAGCAGTGAAGGGCCCCCGGGACAGGGAGGTAACGAGCAGTACTTC
CDR3 protein: CASSEGPPGQGGNEQYF

J gene: TRBJ2-6
V gene: TRBV19
clone size: NA
D gene: NA
CDR3 DNA: TGTGCCAGTAGTGTCTGGAGGGGGGCTGGGGCCAACGTCCTGACTTTC
CDR3 protein: CASSVWRGAGANVLTF

J gene: TRBJ2-1
V gene: TRBV19
clone size: NA
D gene: NA
CDR3 DNA: TGTGCCAGTAGTATAGAGTCGGGAAGCTCCTACAATGAGCAGTTCTTC
CDR3 protein: CASSIESGSSYNEQFF

J gene: TRBJ2-2
V gene: TRBV7-6
clone size: NA
D gene: NA
CDR3 DNA: TGTGCCAGCAGCTCATTGACAGGGAACACCGGGGAGCTGTTTTTT
CDR3 protein: CASSSLTGNTGELFF

J gene: TRBJ2-5
V gene: TRBV27
clone size: NA
D gene: TRBD2
CDR3 DNA: TGTGCCAGCAGTACCTGGACTAGCGGGGTTCAAGAGACCCAGTACTTC
CDR3 protein: CASSTWTSGVQETQYF

J gene: TRBJ2-3
V gene: TRBV5-1
clone size: NA
D gene: NA
CDR3 DNA: TGCGCCAGCAGCTCCCGATTGCAGACTCTCACAGATACGCAGTATTTT
CDR3 protein: CASSSRLQTLTDTQYF

J gene: TRBJ2-2
V gene: TRBV6-6
clone size: NA
D gene: NA
CDR3 DNA: TGTGCCAGCACCAGGGGCCCAAACACCGGGGAGCTGTTTTTT
CDR3 protein: CASTRGPNTGELFF

J gene: TRBJ2-7
V gene: TRBV7-2
clone size: NA
D gene: TRBD2
CDR3 DNA: TGTGCCAGCAGCCGATATCCTAAACTAGCGGGAGTATCGGACTACGAGCAGTACTTC
CDR3 protein: CASSRYPKLAGVSDYEQYF

J gene: TRBJ2-1
V gene: TRBV19
clone size: NA
D gene: TRBD2
CDR3 DNA: TGTGCCAGTAGTATATTCTTCGGGGCGGGAGTAGGTAATGAGCAGTTCTTC
CDR3 protein: CASSIFFGAGVGNEQFF